One sample yielded the 22 T cell receptor beta chains listed below, sequenced in a study of blood T cell repertoires in COVID-19. The data were produced by immunoSEQ multiplex PCR, yet TCRdb's version contains in-frame clones alone and is incomplete. Seen here are 220,000 or so clones, around 80% observed once, and the top ten hold around 5.4%. Sequencing was performed on peripheral blood. These receptors were taken from a woman in her 70s with acute or convalescent COVID-19.

V usage is TRBV19 and J usage is TRBJ2-7, with 9 bases that match TRBD2. The CDR3 is 16 residues long. The J segment lost 0 bases and the V segment lost 5 bases, leaving 8 bases of the junction unmatched. The germline gives CDR1 LNHDA, CDR2 SQIVND (reference sequence). DNA for the CDR3: TGTGCCAGTAGTCCTAGTAGCGGGAGTGTCTCCTACGAGCAGTACTTC. This codes for CASSPSSGSVSYEQYF.

V and J are TRBV29-1 and TRBJ2-1, with 8 bases that match TRBD2. Per the germline V gene, CDR1 is SQVTM and CDR2 is ANQGSEA. V was pared by 7 bases and J by 7 bases, with 15 bases of the junction left unmatched. This CDR3 contains 15 residues. This chain's CDR3 is CSGRGLAGYWNEQFF. The CDR3 DNA is TGCAGCGGGCGGGGGCTAGCGGGTTATTGGAATGAGCAGTTCTTC.

The chain uses TRBV5-1 and TRBJ2-7; 8 nucleotides line up with TRBD1. From germline, CDR1 is SGHRS and CDR2 YFSETQ. The CDR3 runs to 14 residues. V dropped 4 bases and J dropped 4; count of bases not matched to a gene: 7. In DNA, the CDR3 is TGCGCCAGCAGCCCACAGGGGGAAGGTTACGAGCAGTACTTC. This gives the protein CASSPQGEGYEQYF.

The rearrangement links TRBV19 to TRBJ1-5; 7 bases fit TRBD1. The trim removed 4 bases at V and 4 bases at J, leaving 4 bases unmatched. The length of the CDR3 is 14 residues. The germline V gene encodes CDR1 LNHDA and CDR2 SQIVND (reference sequence). The CDR3 spells CASSKTGPNQPQHF. DNA for the CDR3: TGTGCCAGTAGTAAGACAGGGCCAAATCAGCCCCAGCATTTT. Filled out from reference TRBV19 and TRBJ1-5, the complete variable domain reads DGGITQSPKYLFRKEGQNVTLSCEQNLNHDAMYWYRQDPGQGLRLIYYSQIVNDFQKGDIAEGYSVSREKKESFPLTVTSAQKNPTAFYLCASSKTGPNQPQHFGDGTRLSIL.

The table lists this clone with a few counts. The chain uses TRBV6-5 and TRBJ1-2; 10 nucleotides match TRBD1. The CDR3 spans 15 residues. With V trimmed by 6 bases and J by 6 bases, 10 bases remained unmatched. The germline CDR1 and CDR2 sequences are MNHEY and SVGAGI. The CDR3 reads CASRAPGQGLDGYTF. The CDR3 region has the DNA TGTGCCAGCAGGGCCCCGGGACAGGGGCTAGATGGCTACACCTTC.

This chain connects TRBV28 to TRBJ2-5, with 8 bases fitting TRBD1. V shed 4 bases and J 4 bases; nucleotides not matched to a gene: 2. Germline loops: CDR1 MDHEN, CDR2 SYDVKM. This CDR3 region has 13 residues. The CDR3 coding sequence is TGTGCCAGCAGTTCCAGGGGGCGAGAGACCCAGTACTTC. Translated, it gives CASSSRGRETQYF.

This chain uses TRBV27 with TRBJ2-7; D gene unclear. Germline V gives CDR1 MNHEY, CDR2 SMNVEV (reference sequence). With 4 bases removed from V and 2 bases from J, the gap between germline ends came to 9 bases. CDR3 length: 13 residues. This chain's CDR3 is CASSSYRTYEQYF. DNA of the CDR3: TGTGCCAGCAGTTCTTACAGAACCTACGAGCAGTACTTC.

The V and J genes are TRBV24-1 and TRBJ2-1; 12 nucleotides align to TRBD2. The CDR3 has 15 amino acids. The V segment lost 5 bases and the J segment 7 bases; nucleotides outside the gene matches: 5. The germline gives CDR1 KGHDR, CDR2 SFDVKD. The CDR3 reads CATSGTSGKLNEQFF. CDR3 DNA: TGTGCCACCAGTGGGACTAGCGGGAAATTGAATGAGCAGTTCTTC.

The J gene is TRBJ2-1, the V gene TRBV5-1; D remains unclear. Trimming took 5 bases from V and 10 from J, leaving 13 bases between them. From germline, CDR1 is SGHRS and CDR2 YFSETQ. CDR3 length equals 12 residues. In DNA form, the CDR3 reads TGCGCCAGCAGTTCTACGTGGCGGGAGCAGTTCTTC. Protein sequence: CASSSTWREQFF.

The chain employs TRBV3-1 (or the pseudogene TRBV3-2) and TRBJ2-3; D remains ambiguous. This CDR3 region has 13 residues. Deletions cut 1 base from V and 6 bases from J, with 8 bases between. Germline assignment: CDR1 LGHDT and CDR2 YNNKEL (reference sequence). The CDR3, as DNA: TGTGCCAGCAGCCAAGCGGTAGCTGATACGCAGTATTTT. Its translation: CASSQAVADTQYF.

The chain joins TRBV2 to TRBJ2-3; 13 bases are a match to TRBD2. The CDR3 extends over 14 amino acids. V shed 8 bases, J shed 3 bases, and the junction held 2 bases outside the gene matches. Germline V lookup: CDR1 SNHLY, CDR2 FYNNEI. This chain's CDR3 is CASGLAGVTDTQYF. The CDR3 coding sequence is TGTGCCAGCGGACTAGCGGGAGTGACAGATACGCAGTATTTT.

V usage is TRBV7-2 and J usage is TRBJ2-7; tentative D call: TRBD1 (6 bases). The germline CDR1 and CDR2 sequences are SGHTA and FQGNSA. The V end was cut by 1 base, the J end by 2 bases, with 12 bases between. The CDR3 sequence is 15 residues long. CDR3 bases: TGTGCCAGCAGCTTAGACAGGGCAAGGACCTACGAGCAGTACTTC. It yields the protein CASSLDRARTYEQYF.

This sequence joins TRBV3-1 (or the pseudogene TRBV3-2) and TRBJ2-7; TRBD1 matches 7 bases. Trimming cost V 4 bases and J 1 base; bases outside gene matches: 4. This CDR3 contains 14 residues. From germline, CDR1 is LGHDT and CDR2 YNNKEL (reference sequence). Here the CDR3 reads CASSPSRGSYEQYF. The DNA of the CDR3 is TGTGCCAGCAGCCCTTCCAGGGGGTCCTACGAGCAGTACTTC.

This clone was observed a handful of times. V and J are TRBV30 and TRBJ2-3; D uncertain. The CDR3 length is 13 residues. Germline CDR1 and CDR2: GTSNPN and SVGIG (reference sequence). V was trimmed by 0 bases and J by 4 bases, leaving 8 bases between them. The CDR3 nucleotides read TGTGCCTGGAGTGTACAGTCAGCAGATACGCAGTATTTT. This gives the protein CAWSVQSADTQYF.

This chain uses TRBV3-1 (or the pseudogene TRBV3-2) with TRBJ2-7; the match to TRBD2 covers 9 bases. CDR1 is LGHDT, CDR2 YNNKEL, per germline (reference sequence). Trimming cost V 4 bases and J 5 bases; bases outside gene matches: 6. The CDR3 runs 14 residues. In nucleotides, the CDR3 is TGTGCCAGCAGCCGACGGACTAGCGCAAACGAGCAGTACTTC. It yields the protein CASSRRTSANEQYF.

The V call is TRBV30, the J call TRBJ1-6, with 10 bases fitting TRBD1. There are 14 residues in the CDR3. The germline gives CDR1 GTSNPN, CDR2 SVGIG (reference sequence). The trim removed 4 bases at V and 10 bases at J, leaving 7 bases unmatched. The CDR3 loop reads CAWTRGQGGSPLHF. The CDR3 bases are TGTGCCTGGACCCGAGGACAGGGGGGATCACCCCTCCACTTT.

The chain joins TRBV18 to TRBJ1-2; possible D gene TRBD1, 6 bases. CDR1 is KGHSH and CDR2 is LQKENI in the germline V gene. Trimming stripped 2 bases from V and 2 bases from J, with 9 bases between. This CDR3 has 14 amino acids. CDR3: CASSPYQGNYGYTF. CDR3 DNA sequence: TGTGCCAGCTCACCATATCAGGGGAACTATGGCTACACCTTC.

This clone has only a few counts. The V and J genes are TRBV6-5 and TRBJ2-3, with D tentatively TRBD1 (5 bases). Germline values: CDR1 MNHEY, CDR2 SVGAGI. Trimming left V 6 bases short and J 2 bases short, with 12 bases between. The CDR3 is 14 amino acids. Here the CDR3 DNA reads TGTGCCAGCAGGGAGAAGGGGTACACAGATACGCAGTATTTT. Protein product: CASREKGYTDTQYF.

The chain employs TRBV3-1 (or the pseudogene TRBV3-2) and TRBJ1-3; 7 nucleotides agree with TRBD1. Per germline, CDR1 LGHDT and CDR2 YNNKEL (reference sequence). J gave up 0 bases and V 4 bases, and 3 bases lay outside the gene matches. There are 15 residues in the CDR3. CDR3 amino acids: CASSPTGASGNTIYF. DNA for the CDR3: TGTGCCAGCAGCCCCACAGGGGCCTCTGGAAACACCATATATTTT.

The chain has TRBV2 and TRBJ1-1; the D gene is possibly TRBD1 (6 bases). V was trimmed by 6 bases and J by 8 bases, leaving 10 bases between them. The germline CDR1 and CDR2 sequences are SNHLY and FYNNEI. The CDR3 sequence is 11 residues long. The CDR3 coding sequence is TGTGCCAGCAGATATGGACAGGAAGCTTTCTTT. It yields the protein CASRYGQEAFF.

This clone was recorded a few times. The chain employs TRBV30 and TRBJ1-2; D is unclear. From germline, CDR1 is GTSNPN and CDR2 SVGIG (reference sequence). CDR3 length: 13 amino acids. V was cut by 0 bases and J by 8 bases, with 13 bases left in between. The CDR3: CAWSVQLERGYTF. The CDR3 DNA reads TGTGCCTGGAGTGTACAGCTGGAACGAGGCTACACCTTC.

This chain links TRBV30 with TRBJ1-2; D is ambiguous. Trimming pared 0 bases from V and 2 bases from J, leaving 7 bases between. The CDR3 covers 13 residues. Germline lookup yields CDR1 GTSNPN and CDR2 SVGIG (reference sequence). The CDR3 sequence is CAWSVQSNYGYTF. The CDR3, as DNA: TGTGCCTGGAGTGTACAGTCAAACTATGGCTACACCTTC.